The clone carrying this TCR beta chain was seen at least ten times. Antigen: not known. The sample is drawn from a study of human T cells and chemical hapten exposure. The study, taken as a whole, reports: Large CDR3 similarity clusters arose significantly more often from expanded TCRs than from controls.

The time point is: patch test 3, about 24 weeks after DPC sensitization. Treatment defined: therapeutic diphenylcyclopropenone sensitization with weekly scalp DPC. One entry per CDR3 protein, called by TCRdb with MiXCR from the RACE reads. Of 150,000 to 200,000 distinct CDR3 sequences in the sample, approximately 24% were seen once. The ends were cut back, 6 bases at V and 7 bases at J, with 10 bases in the middle. The germline CDR1 and CDR2 sequences are SNHLY and FYNNEI. The CDR3 covers 12 residues. The receptor comes from a woman in her forties with alopecia areata. Some clones in this sample may be carry-over from other donors' samples. The chain employs TRBV2 and TRBJ2-4, with D unclear. The sequences come from whole blood, collected in connection with sensitization to the hapten diphenylcyclopropenone (DPC). The CDR3 reads CASSGLVNIQYF. CDR3 sequence (DNA): TGTGCCAGCAGCGGCCTAGTGAACATTCAGTACTTC.